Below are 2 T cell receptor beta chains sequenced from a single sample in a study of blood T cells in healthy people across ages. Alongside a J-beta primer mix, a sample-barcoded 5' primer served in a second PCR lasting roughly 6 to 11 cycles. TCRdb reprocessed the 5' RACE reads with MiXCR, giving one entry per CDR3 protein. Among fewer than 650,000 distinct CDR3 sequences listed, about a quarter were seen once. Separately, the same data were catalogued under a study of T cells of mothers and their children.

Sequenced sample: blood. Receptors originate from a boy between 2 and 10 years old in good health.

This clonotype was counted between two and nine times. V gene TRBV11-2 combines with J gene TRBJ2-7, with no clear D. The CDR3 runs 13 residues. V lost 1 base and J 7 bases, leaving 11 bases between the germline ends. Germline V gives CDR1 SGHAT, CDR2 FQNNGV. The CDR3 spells CASSLGPMREQYF. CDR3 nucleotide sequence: TGTGCCAGCAGCTTAGGCCCCATGAGGGAGCAGTACTTC.

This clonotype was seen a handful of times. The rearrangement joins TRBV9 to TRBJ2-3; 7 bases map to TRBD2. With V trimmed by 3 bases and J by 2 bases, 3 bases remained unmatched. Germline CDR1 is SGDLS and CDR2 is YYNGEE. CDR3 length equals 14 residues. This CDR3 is CASSEAGVTDTQYF. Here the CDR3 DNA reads TGTGCCAGCAGCGAGGCGGGGGTCACAGATACGCAGTATTTT. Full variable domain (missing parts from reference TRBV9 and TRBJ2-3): DSGVTQTPKHLITATGQRVTLRCSPRSGDLSVYWYQQSLDQGLQFLIQYYNGEERAKGNILERFSAQQFPDLHSELNLSSLELGDSALYFCASSEAGVTDTQYFGPGTRLTVL.